This T cell receptor (beta chain) was sequenced for a study of blood T cell repertoires in COVID-19. For the study at large: The study drew acute and convalescent COVID-19 samples from the United States, Italy and Spain. The analysed material was cDNA or gDNA that came from T cells, B-cell-depleted T cells, or PBMCs.

Sequencing was performed with immunoSEQ multiplex PCR; in TCRdb, only in-frame clones are kept and a portion is missing. Of roughly 300,000 clones in the sample, roughly 90% were seen once. The V segment lost 6 bases and the J segment 8 bases; nucleotides outside the gene matches: 10. The CDR3 extends over 14 amino acids. Germline CDR1 MNHEY, CDR2 SVGAGI. Living in about two dozen US areas, the participants were between roughly 18 and 95 years of age. Material: PBMCs or T cells enriched from blood (not recorded which). This chain connects TRBV6-5 to TRBJ1-5; 7 nucleotides match TRBD1. This TCR derives from a woman in her 30s who had recovered from COVID-19. The CDR3 bases are TGTGCCAGCAGATCAGATGACAGGGCCAAGCCCCAGCATTTT. Its translation: CASRSDDRAKPQHF.